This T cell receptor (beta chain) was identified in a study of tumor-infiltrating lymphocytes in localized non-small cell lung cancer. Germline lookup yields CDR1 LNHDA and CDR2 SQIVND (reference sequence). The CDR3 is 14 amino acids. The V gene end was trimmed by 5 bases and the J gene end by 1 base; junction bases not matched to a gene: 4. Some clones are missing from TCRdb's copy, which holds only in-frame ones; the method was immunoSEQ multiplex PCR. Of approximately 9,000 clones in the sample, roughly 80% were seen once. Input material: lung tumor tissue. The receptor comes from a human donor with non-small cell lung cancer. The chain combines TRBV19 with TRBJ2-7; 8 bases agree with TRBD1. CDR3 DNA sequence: TGTGCCAGTAGTTCAGGGGGCGAGTCCTACGAGCAGTACTTC. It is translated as CASSSGGESYEQYF.